This record concerns one TCR beta chain sequence. This CDR3 has 15 residues. Trimming took 6 bases from V and 0 from J; bases not matched to a gene: 7. Germline V gene sequence: CDR1 SGHRS, CDR2 YFSETQ. Clones were read by immunoSEQ multiplex PCR, and TCRdb kept only the in-frame ones, dropping some. This table holds about 24,000 clones, about 95% found once. This sample is part of a study of T cells in tuberculosis. Sequenced material: PBMCs. This chain connects TRBV5-1 to TRBJ2-3, with 7 nucleotides matching TRBD1. The receptor's source is a donor aged 10-29 years with latent tuberculosis or without tuberculosis infection. As DNA, the CDR3 is TGCGCCAGCATATCCGGGACAGTTAGCACAGATACGCAGTATTTT. Its translation: CASISGTVSTDTQYF.